The clone carrying this T cell receptor beta chain was seen more than once but under ten times. Antigen: not known. After removal of 3 bases from V and 3 bases from J, the junction contained 5 bases not matched to a gene. This CDR3 has 14 amino acids. This sample was included in a study of identical twins. Study-wide findings and caveats: Out-of-frame alpha sequences common to twins exhibited a surplus of low generation probability. Out-of-frame TCR alpha sharing in monozygotic twins exceeded recombination model predictions.

Only healthy Caucasians were included as donors. TCRdb fed the 5' RACE reads into MiXCR, producing one record per CDR3 protein. The profile shows about 520,000 distinct CDR3 sequences, around 20% of them singletons. This sample was also put to use in a study of T cells expressing NK-cell markers. That work contributes: Questions lingered over whether expanded NKG2C+ T cell clones were HCMV-specific.

The sequenced sample consisted of CD4+ T cells sorted from blood. The chain joins TRBV12-3 or TRBV12-4 to TRBJ2-7; the match to TRBD2 covers 7 bases. The TCR sequence derives from a woman aged 18-30 years in good health. The CDR3 protein is CASSFGGSRYEQYF. CDR3 bases: TGTGCCAGCAGTTTCGGGGGGAGTCGCTACGAGCAGTACTTC.